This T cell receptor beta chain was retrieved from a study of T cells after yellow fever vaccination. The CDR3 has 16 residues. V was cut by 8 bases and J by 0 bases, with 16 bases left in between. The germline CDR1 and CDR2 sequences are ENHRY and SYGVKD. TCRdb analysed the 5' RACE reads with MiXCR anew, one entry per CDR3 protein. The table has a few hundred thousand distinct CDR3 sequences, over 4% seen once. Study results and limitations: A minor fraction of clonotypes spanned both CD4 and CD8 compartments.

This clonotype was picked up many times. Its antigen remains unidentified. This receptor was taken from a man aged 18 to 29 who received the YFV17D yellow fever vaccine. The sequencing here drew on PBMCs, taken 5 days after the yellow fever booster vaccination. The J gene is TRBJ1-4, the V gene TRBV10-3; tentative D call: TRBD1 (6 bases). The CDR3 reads CAIAPGQSPTNEKLFF. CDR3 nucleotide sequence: TGTGCCATCGCCCCCGGACAGTCTCCAACTAATGAAAAACTGTTTTTT.